This T cell receptor beta chain was observed in a study of blood T cells in healthy people across ages. Study-wide findings and caveats: Getting older went along with TCR beta diversity per million T cells dropping roughly linearly. Higher diversity and more naive CD4+ cells were features of long-lived donors, compared to aged donors. The percentage of naive T cells correlated strongly with TCR beta diversity.

This clonotype was seen many times. What it recognizes is unknown. Germline-derived CDR1 and CDR2 are LGHDT and YNNKEL (reference sequence). This CDR3 contains 15 residues. The V and J ends lost 8 bases and 10 bases respectively, with 21 bases between them. Then a second PCR, running about 7 to 11 cycles, was carried out with a sample-barcoded 5' primer and a J-beta primer mix. TCRdb redid the calling of the 5' RACE reads with MiXCR, one entry per CDR3 protein. Here the sample spans around 1,700,000 distinct CDR3 sequences, 28% being singletons. Material: blood. The TCR comes from a woman between 25 and 40 years old in good health. The J gene is TRBJ1-6, the V gene TRBV3-1; D unclear. The CDR3 protein is CASRPGERVSSPLHF. CDR3 in DNA: TGTGCCAGCCGCCCTGGGGAGAGAGTTAGCTCACCCCTCCACTTT.